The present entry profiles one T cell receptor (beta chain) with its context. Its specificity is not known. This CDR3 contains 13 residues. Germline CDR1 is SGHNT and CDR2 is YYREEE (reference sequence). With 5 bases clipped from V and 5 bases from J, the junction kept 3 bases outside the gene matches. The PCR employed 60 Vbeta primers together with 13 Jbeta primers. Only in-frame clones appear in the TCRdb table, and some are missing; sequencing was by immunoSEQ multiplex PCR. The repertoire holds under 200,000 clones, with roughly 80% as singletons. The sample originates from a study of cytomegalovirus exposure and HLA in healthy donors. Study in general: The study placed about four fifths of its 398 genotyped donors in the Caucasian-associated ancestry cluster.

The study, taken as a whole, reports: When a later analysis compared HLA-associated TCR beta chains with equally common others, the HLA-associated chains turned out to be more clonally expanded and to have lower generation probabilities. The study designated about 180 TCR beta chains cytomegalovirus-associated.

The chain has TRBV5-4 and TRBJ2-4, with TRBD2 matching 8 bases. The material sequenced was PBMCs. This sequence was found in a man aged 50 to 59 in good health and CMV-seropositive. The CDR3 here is CASRDGGENIQYF. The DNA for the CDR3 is TGTGCCAGCAGGGACGGGGGGGAAAACATTCAGTACTTC.